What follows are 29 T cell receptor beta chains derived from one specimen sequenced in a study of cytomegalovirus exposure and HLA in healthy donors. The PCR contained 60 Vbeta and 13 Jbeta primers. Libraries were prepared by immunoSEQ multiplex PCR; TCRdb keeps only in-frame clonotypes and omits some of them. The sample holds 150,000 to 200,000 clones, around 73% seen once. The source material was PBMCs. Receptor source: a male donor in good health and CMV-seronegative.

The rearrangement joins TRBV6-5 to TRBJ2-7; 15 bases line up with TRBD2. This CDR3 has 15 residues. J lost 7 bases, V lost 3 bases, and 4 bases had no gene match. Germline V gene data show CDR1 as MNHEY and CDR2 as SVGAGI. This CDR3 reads CASSYAGLAGGEQYF. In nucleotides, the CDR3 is TGTGCCAGCAGTTATGCGGGACTAGCGGGGGGAGAGCAGTACTTC.

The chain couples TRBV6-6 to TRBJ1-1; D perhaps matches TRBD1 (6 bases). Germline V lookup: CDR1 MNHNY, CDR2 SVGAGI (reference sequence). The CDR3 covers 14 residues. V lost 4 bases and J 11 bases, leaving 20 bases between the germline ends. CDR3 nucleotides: TGTGCCAGCAGTTCCCTCGGGACACCAGTGGGGGCTTTCTTT. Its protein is CASSSLGTPVGAFF.

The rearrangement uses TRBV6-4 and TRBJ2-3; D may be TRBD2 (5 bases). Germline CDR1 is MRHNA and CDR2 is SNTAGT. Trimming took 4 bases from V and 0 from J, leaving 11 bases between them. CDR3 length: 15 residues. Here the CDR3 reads CASSATTTSTDTQYF. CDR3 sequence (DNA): TGTGCCAGCAGTGCGACTACAACTAGCACAGATACGCAGTATTTT.

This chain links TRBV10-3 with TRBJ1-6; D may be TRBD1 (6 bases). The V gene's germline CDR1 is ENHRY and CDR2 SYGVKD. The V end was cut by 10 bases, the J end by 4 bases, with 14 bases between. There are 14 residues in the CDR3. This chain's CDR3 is CATMDRSYNSPLHF. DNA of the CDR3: TGTGCCACAATGGACAGATCTTATAATTCACCCCTCCACTTT.

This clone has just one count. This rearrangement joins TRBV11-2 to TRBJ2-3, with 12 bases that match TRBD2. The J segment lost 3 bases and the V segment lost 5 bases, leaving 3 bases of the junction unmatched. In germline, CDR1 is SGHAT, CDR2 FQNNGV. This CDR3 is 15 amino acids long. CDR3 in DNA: TGTGCCAGCAGCCTGGGGACTAGCGGGACAGATACGCAGTATTTT. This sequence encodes CASSLGTSGTDTQYF.

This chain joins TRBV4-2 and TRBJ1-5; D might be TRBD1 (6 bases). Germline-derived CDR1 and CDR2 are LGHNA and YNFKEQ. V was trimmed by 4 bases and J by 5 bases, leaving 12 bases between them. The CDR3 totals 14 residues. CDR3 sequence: CASSPGGRDQPQHF. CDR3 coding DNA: TGTGCCAGCAGCCCGGGGGGGCGGGATCAGCCCCAGCATTTT.

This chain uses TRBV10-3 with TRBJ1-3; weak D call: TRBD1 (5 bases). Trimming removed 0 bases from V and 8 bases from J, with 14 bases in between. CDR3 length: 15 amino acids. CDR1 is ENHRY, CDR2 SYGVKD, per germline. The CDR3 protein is CAISESTSGRDTIYF. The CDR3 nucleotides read TGTGCCATCAGTGAGTCGACATCAGGGCGAGACACCATATATTTT.

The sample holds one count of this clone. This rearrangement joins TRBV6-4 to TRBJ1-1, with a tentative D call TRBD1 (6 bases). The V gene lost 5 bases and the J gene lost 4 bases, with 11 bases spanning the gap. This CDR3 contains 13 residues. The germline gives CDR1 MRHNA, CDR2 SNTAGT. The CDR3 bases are TGTGCCAGCAGTTCAGGGGCCCTCACTGAAGCTTTCTTT. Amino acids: CASSSGALTEAFF.

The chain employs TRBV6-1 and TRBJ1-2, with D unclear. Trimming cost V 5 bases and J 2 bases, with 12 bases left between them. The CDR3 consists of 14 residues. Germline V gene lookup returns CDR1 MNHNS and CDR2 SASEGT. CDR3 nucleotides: TGTGCCAGCAGTCGAGGTCCGGTCAACTATGGCTACACCTTC. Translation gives CASSRGPVNYGYTF.

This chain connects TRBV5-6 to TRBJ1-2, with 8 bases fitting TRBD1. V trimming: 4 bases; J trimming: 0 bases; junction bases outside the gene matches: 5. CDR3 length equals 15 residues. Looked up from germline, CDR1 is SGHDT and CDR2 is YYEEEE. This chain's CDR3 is CASSPGQAANYGYTF. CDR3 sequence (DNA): TGTGCCAGCAGCCCGGGACAGGCAGCTAACTATGGCTACACCTTC. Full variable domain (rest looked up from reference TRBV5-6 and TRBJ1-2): DAGVTQSPTHLIKTRGQQVTLRCSPKSGHDTVSWYQQALGQGPQFIFQYYEEEERQRGNFPDRFSGHQFPNYSSELNVNALLLGDSALYLCASSPGQAANYGYTFGSGTRLTVV.

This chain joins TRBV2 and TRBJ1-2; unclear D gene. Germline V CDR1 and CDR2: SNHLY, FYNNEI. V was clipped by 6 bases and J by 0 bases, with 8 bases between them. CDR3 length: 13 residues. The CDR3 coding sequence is TGTGCCAGCAGGTCCGGTCCTAACTATGGCTACACCTTC. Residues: CASRSGPNYGYTF.

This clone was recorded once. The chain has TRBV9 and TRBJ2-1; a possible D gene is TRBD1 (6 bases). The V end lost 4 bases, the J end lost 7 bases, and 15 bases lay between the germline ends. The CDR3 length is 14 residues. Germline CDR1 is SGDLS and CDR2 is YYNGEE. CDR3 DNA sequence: TGTGCCAGCAGCCCCAGAGGGGGTCGGAATGAGCAGTTCTTC. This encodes CASSPRGGRNEQFF.

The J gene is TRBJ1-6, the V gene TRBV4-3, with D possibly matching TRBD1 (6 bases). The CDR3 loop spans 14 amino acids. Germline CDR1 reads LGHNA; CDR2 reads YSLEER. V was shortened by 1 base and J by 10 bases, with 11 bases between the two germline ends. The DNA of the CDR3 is TGCGCCAGCAGCCAAGTCAGGGGCTGGTCACCCCTCCACTTT. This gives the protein CASSQVRGWSPLHF.

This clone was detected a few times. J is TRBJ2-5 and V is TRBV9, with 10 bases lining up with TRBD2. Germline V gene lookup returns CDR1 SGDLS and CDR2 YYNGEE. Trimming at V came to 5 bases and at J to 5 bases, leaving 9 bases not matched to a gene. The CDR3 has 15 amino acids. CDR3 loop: CASSPSGRAVETQYF. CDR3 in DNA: TGTGCCAGCAGTCCCAGCGGGAGGGCCGTGGAGACCCAGTACTTC.

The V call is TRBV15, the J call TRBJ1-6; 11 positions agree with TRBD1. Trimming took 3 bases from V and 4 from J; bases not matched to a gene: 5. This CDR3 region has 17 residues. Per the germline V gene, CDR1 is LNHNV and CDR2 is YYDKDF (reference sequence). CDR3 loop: CATSSAGQGAYNSPLHF. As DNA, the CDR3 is TGTGCCACCAGCAGCGCCGGACAGGGGGCATATAATTCACCCCTCCACTTT.

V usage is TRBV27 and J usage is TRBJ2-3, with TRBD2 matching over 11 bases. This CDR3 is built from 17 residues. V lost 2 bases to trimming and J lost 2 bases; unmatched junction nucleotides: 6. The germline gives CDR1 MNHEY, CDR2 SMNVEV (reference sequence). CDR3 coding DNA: TGTGCCAGCAGTTTAAGGGGACTAGCGGATTACACAGATACGCAGTATTTT. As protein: CASSLRGLADYTDTQYF.

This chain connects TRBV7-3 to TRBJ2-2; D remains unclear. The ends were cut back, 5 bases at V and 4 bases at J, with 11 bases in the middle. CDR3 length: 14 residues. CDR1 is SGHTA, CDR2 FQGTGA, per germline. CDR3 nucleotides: TGTGCCAGCAGCCCTCGGTTTGGCACCGGGGAGCTGTTTTTT. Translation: CASSPRFGTGELFF.

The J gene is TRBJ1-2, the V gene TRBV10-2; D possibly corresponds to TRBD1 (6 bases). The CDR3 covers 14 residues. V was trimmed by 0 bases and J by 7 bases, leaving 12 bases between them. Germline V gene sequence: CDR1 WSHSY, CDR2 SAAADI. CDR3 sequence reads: CASSESGGLSGYTF. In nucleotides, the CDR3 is TGCGCCAGCAGTGAGTCGGGGGGGCTCTCTGGCTACACCTTC.

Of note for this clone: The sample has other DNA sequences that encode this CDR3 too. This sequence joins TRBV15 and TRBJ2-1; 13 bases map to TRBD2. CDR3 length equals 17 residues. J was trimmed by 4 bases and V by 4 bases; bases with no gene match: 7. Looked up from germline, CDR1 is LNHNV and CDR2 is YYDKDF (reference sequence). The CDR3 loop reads CATSTRLAGGTYNEQFF. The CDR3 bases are TGTGCCACCAGCACTAGACTAGCGGGAGGTACTTACAATGAGCAGTTCTTC.

The CDR3: CASSPSGGASQETQYF. The CDR3 bases are TGTGCCAGCAGTCCTAGCGGGGGGGCGTCCCAAGAGACCCAGTACTTC. The rearrangement joins TRBV9 to TRBJ2-5; 12 bases agree with TRBD2. After removal of 5 bases from V and 1 base from J, the junction contained 6 bases not matched to a gene. Germline CDR1 is SGDLS and CDR2 is YYNGEE. The CDR3 runs to 16 residues.

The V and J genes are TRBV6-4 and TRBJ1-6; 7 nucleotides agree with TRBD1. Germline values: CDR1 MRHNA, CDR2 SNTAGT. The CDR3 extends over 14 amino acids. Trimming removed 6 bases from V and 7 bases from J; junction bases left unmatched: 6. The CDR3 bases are TGTGCCAGCAGAGCTACAGGGGAAAATTCACCCCTCCACTTT. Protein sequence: CASRATGENSPLHF.

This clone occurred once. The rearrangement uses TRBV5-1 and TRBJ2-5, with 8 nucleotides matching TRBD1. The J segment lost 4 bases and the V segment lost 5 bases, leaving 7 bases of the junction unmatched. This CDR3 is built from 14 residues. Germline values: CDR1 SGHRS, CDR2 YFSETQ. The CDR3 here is CASRSGGGGETQYF. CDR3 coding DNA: TGCGCCAGCAGATCAGGGGGCGGCGGAGAGACCCAGTACTTC.

Here the CDR3 DNA reads TGTGCCAGCAGCCCGGGACATCGAGGCAACGAGCAGTACTTC. Translation gives CASSPGHRGNEQYF. The V and J genes are TRBV27 and TRBJ2-7; D might be TRBD1 (6 bases). Germline CDR1 MNHEY, CDR2 SMNVEV (reference sequence). The CDR3 consists of 14 residues. Deletions cut 6 bases from V and 5 bases from J, with 17 bases between.

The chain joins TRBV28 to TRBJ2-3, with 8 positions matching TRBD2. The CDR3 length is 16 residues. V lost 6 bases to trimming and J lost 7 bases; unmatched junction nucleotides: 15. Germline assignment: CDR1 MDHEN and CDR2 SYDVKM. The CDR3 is CASSSRVREERHTQYF. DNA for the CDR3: TGTGCCAGCAGCTCGCGAGTGCGGGAGGAGAGGCATACGCAGTATTTT.

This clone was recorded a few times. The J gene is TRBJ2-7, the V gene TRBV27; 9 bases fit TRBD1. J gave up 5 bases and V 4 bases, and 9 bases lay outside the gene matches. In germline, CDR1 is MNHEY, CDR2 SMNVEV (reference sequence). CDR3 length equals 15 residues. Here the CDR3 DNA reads TGTGCCAGCAGTTCCTCCGGGACAGGGCGGGACGAGCAGTACTTC. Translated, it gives CASSSSGTGRDEQYF.

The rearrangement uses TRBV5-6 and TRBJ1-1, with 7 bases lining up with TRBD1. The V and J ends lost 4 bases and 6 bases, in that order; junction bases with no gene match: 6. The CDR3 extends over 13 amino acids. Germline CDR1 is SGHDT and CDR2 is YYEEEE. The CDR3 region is CASSTTGRAEAFF. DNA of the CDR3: TGTGCCAGCAGCACGACAGGGCGGGCTGAAGCTTTCTTT.

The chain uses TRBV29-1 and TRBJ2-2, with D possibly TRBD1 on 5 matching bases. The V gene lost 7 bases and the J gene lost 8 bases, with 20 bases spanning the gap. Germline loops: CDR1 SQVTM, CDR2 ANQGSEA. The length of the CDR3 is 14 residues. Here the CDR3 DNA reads TGCAGCGCCAAACCGCAGGGCATGGATGGGGAGCTGTTTTTT. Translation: CSAKPQGMDGELFF.

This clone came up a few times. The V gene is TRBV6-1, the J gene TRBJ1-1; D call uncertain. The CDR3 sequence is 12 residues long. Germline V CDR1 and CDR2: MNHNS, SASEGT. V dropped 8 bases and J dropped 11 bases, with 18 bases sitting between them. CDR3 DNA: TGTGCCAGCGCCCGCCTAGGCTTCATGGCTTTCTTT. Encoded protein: CASARLGFMAFF.

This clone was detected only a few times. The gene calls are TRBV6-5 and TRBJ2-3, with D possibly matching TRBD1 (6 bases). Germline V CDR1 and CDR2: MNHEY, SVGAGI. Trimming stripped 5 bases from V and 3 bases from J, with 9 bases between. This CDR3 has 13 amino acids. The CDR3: CASSPQGTDTQYF. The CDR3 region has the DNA TGTGCCAGCAGTCCACAGGGTACAGATACGCAGTATTTT.